Presented here are 17 T cell receptor beta chains from one specimen sequenced in a study of T cell responses to AZD1222 COVID-19 vaccine. Data came from immunoSEQ multiplex PCR; TCRdb stores just in-frame clones and leaves some out. The table includes just under 150,000 clones, 70% to 90% detected once. The sample in question was peripheral blood, obtained 28 days after the second dose of the MenACWY control vaccine. Source of these receptors: an adult who received the MenACWY meningococcal vaccine as a control.

V gene TRBV5-1 combines with J gene TRBJ1-4, with D hard to call. The germline V and J ends were trimmed by 4 bases and 5 bases, with 12 bases remaining between them. The germline CDR1 and CDR2 sequences are SGHRS and YFSETQ. The CDR3 sequence is 14 residues long. The CDR3 coding sequence is TGCGCCAGCAGCAACTCGGGCGGAAATGAAAAACTGTTTTTT. Translation: CASSNSGGNEKLFF.

This clone occurred once. The J gene is TRBJ1-5, the V gene TRBV19; perhaps TRBD1 as D (6 bases). The CDR3 is 17 amino acids. Germline V lookup: CDR1 LNHDA, CDR2 SQIVND (reference sequence). Trimming stripped 3 bases from V and 4 bases from J, with 19 bases between. In nucleotides, the CDR3 is TGTGCCAGTAGTATGCGAGGACAGACCCTTCGGAATCAGCCCCAGCATTTT. It encodes CASSMRGQTLRNQPQHF.

The genes are TRBV4-2 and TRBJ2-1, with 8 bases aligning to TRBD2. CDR3 length: 15 residues. Germline CDR1 is LGHNA and CDR2 is YNFKEQ. Losses at the gene ends were 3 bases for V and 3 bases for J; bases not matched to a gene: 4. CDR3 in DNA: TGTGCCAGCAGCCACCGGGAGGGCAACTACAATGAGCAGTTCTTC. This encodes CASSHREGNYNEQFF.

This clone was found once. The chain has TRBV27 and TRBJ1-5; TRBD1 agrees at 8 bases. V shed 0 bases, J shed 4 bases, and the junction held 8 bases outside the gene matches. Germline V CDR1 and CDR2: MNHEY, SMNVEV (reference sequence). The CDR3 has 17 amino acids. The CDR3 coding sequence is TGTGCCAGCAGTTTATCAGCCGGGACAGGTGGAAATCAGCCCCAGCATTTT. Its translation: CASSLSAGTGGNQPQHF.

The chain links TRBV18 to TRBJ2-1; D is unresolved. CDR1 is KGHSH and CDR2 is LQKENI in the germline V gene. V shed 1 base and J shed 7 bases, with 5 bases lying between them. The length of the CDR3 is 12 residues. In nucleotides, the CDR3 is TGTGCCAGCTCACCACAGCGAAATGAGCAGTTCTTC. This translates into CASSPQRNEQFF.

The CDR3 loop is CASSSGPGAYEQYF. The CDR3 DNA reads as TGTGCCAGCAGTTCGGGGCCCGGGGCCTACGAGCAGTACTTC. The rearrangement links TRBV27 to TRBJ2-7; D may match TRBD1 or TRBD2 (5 bases each). The CDR3 extends over 14 amino acids. Germline V gene sequence: CDR1 MNHEY, CDR2 SMNVEV (reference sequence). V lost 4 bases and J 2 bases, leaving 12 bases between the germline ends.

The rearrangement joins TRBV30 to TRBJ1-1; D call uncertain. The V end lost 2 bases, the J end lost 7 bases, and 11 bases lay between the germline ends. The length of the CDR3 is 12 residues. In germline, CDR1 is GTSNPN, CDR2 SVGIG (reference sequence). CDR3 in amino acids: CAWSLDGNEAFF. CDR3 in DNA: TGTGCCTGGAGTTTGGACGGGAATGAAGCTTTCTTT.

In DNA form, the CDR3 reads TGTGCCAGTAGTATGATAGCGGGGGTCAGCACAGATACGCAGTATTTT. Residues: CASSMIAGVSTDTQYF. V and J are TRBV19 and TRBJ2-3; 9 bases fit TRBD2. V lost 3 bases, J lost 0 bases, and 4 bases stayed unmatched. This CDR3 contains 16 residues. Germline CDR1 reads LNHDA; CDR2 reads SQIVND (reference sequence).

The rearrangement joins TRBV6-6 to TRBJ2-7; D might be TRBD2 (6 bases). V was clipped by 9 bases and J by 3 bases, with 12 bases between them. The CDR3 contains 12 residues. In germline, CDR1 is MNHNY, CDR2 SVGAGI (reference sequence). The CDR3 DNA follows: TGTGCCAGTAACGGGGGAGACTACGAGCAGTACTTC. It yields the protein CASNGGDYEQYF.

This chain connects TRBV5-1 to TRBJ2-3; possibly TRBD2 for D (5 bases). V was shortened by 3 bases and J by 3 bases, with 14 bases between the two germline ends. The CDR3 extends over 15 amino acids. CDR1 is SGHRS, CDR2 YFSETQ, per germline. In DNA form, the CDR3 reads TGCGCCAGCAGCTCTAACCTCGGGAAGACAGATACGCAGTATTTT. Its translation: CASSSNLGKTDTQYF.

This clone was counted only a few times. The junction shows a germline mismatch at one end, possibly a read error. The rearrangement joins TRBV7-7 to TRBJ1-2, with 8 bases identical to TRBD1. The germline V gene has CDR1 SSHAT and CDR2 FNYEAQ (reference sequence). The length of the CDR3 is 15 residues. CDR3 nucleotides: TGTGCTAGCAGCTTTTGGACAGGGCCTAACTATGGCTACACCTTC. Amino acid sequence: CASSFWTGPNYGYTF.

The chain has TRBV28 and TRBJ1-1; D is ambiguous. Per germline, CDR1 MDHEN and CDR2 SYDVKM. CDR3 length: 12 residues. Trimming removed 2 bases from V and 7 bases from J, with 8 bases in between. CDR3 nucleotide sequence: TGTGCCAGCAGTTTACGGGGATATGAAGCTTTCTTT. This encodes CASSLRGYEAFF.

The chain uses TRBV6-1 and TRBJ2-7, with 7 bases lining up with TRBD1. CDR3 length equals 14 residues. J gave up 6 bases and V 3 bases, and 8 bases lay outside the gene matches. The germline V gene encodes CDR1 MNHNS and CDR2 SASEGT. The CDR3 sequence: CASSERQGFGEQYF. CDR3 sequence (DNA): TGTGCCAGCAGTGAGAGACAGGGTTTTGGCGAGCAGTACTTC.

The chain carries TRBV6-2 or TRBV6-3 and TRBJ1-5; D is undetermined. Trimming removed 2 bases at V and 6 bases at J, with 11 bases between. Germline CDR1 is MNHEY and CDR2 is SVGEGT. The CDR3 runs to 14 residues. The CDR3 region is CASSYGSTAQPQHF. The CDR3 region has the DNA TGTGCCAGCAGTTACGGATCAACGGCTCAGCCCCAGCATTTT.

J is TRBJ2-7 and V is TRBV2; 8 bases are a match to TRBD1. Germline assignment: CDR1 SNHLY and CDR2 FYNNEI. Losses at the gene ends were 8 bases for V and 5 bases for J; bases not matched to a gene: 11. The CDR3 runs to 14 residues. The CDR3 DNA is TGTGCCAGCCATGAAAGCAGGGGGCTAGACGAGCAGTACTTC. Translation gives CASHESRGLDEQYF.

The genes are TRBV7-9 and TRBJ1-3; 10 bases agree with TRBD1. Germline V CDR1 and CDR2: SEHNR, FQNEAQ (reference sequence). The CDR3 runs to 16 residues. Trimming at V came to 5 bases and at J to 6 bases, leaving 10 bases not matched to a gene. As DNA, the CDR3 is TGTGCCAGCAGCGCGGGGGGACAGGGGAAGCAAAACACCATATATTTT. It is translated as CASSAGGQGKQNTIYF.

The sample holds a few counts of this clone. V gene TRBV12-3 or TRBV12-4 combines with J gene TRBJ1-4; the D gene is possibly TRBD1 (5 bases). The CDR3 covers 12 residues. The germline V and J ends were trimmed by 5 bases and 7 bases, with 8 bases remaining between them. As DNA, the CDR3 is TGTGCCAGCAGTCCGGGACCTGAAAAACTGTTTTTT. This translates into CASSPGPEKLFF.